This entry is about one T cell receptor beta chain. Antigen unknown. There are 16 residues in the CDR3. From germline, CDR1 is MNHEY and CDR2 SVGEGT. This sample was taken from a study of monozygotic twins with inflammatory bowel disease. Study-level points and caveats: Compared with healthy co-twins, IBD patients showed reduced TCRbeta repertoire diversity by inverse Simpson.

TCRdb reworked the 5' RACE reads into one entry per CDR3 protein, no DNA. This sample contains roughly 200,000 distinct CDR3 sequences. The V and J genes are TRBV6-2 or TRBV6-3 and TRBJ2-1; TCRdb's D call of TRBD2 is untestable without DNA. The source is a human donor with ulcerative colitis or Crohn's disease, or a healthy co-twin of an affected twin (not recorded which). Sequenced sample: blood. CDR3 region: CASSSRTSGSYNEQFF.